This is a list of T cell receptor beta chains from one sample in a study of technical replicates of blood from several donors. Libraries were prepared by immunoSEQ multiplex PCR; TCRdb keeps only in-frame clonotypes and omits some of them. The data contain some 70,000 clones, less than 98% of them singletons. Sample: T cells isolated from PBMCs. All receptors come from a human donor in good health. The CDR3 runs from the conserved cysteine through the conserved F or W. A D gene is named only where the DNA matches it firmly. Some rows mark clone size as missing; the rest say once, few, many or name a class of expanded clone.

TRBJ2-2 TRBV16 NA once TGTGCCAGCAGCCTGACAATTGAATGGGGGCCCCCTCAGGCCGGGGAGCTGTTTTTT CASSLTIEWGPPQAGELFF
TRBJ2-2 TRBV27 NA NA TGTGCCAGCAGTTTATCGGGAGGTTTTGGCACCGGGGAGCTGTTTTTT CASSLSGGFGTGELFF
TRBJ2-6 TRBV10-1 TRBD2 NA TGCGCCAGCAGTGAGGGGAGGGTTTCCTCTGGGGCCAACGTCCTGACTTTC CASSEGRVSSGANVLTF
TRBJ2-2 TRBV6-1 NA NA TGTGCCAGTGGATTACAGGGACCCGGGGAGCTGTTTTTT CASGLQGPGELFF
TRBJ2-7 TRBV18 TRBD2 NA TGTGCCAGCTCACCACCGCCTGCTAGCGGGATTTATAGCTCCTACGAGCAGTACTTC CASSPPPASGIYSSYEQYF
TRBJ2-7 TRBV9 TRBD2 few TGTGCCAGCAGCGCGATAGCGGGAGAAGGTTACGAGCAGTACTTC CASSAIAGEGYEQYF
TRBJ2-7 TRBV7-3 TRBD1 few TGTGCCAGCAGCCCCGGACAGGGTTGGGGGTACGAGCAGTACTTC CASSPGQGWGYEQYF
TRBJ1-2 TRBV28 NA NA TGTGCCAGCAGTTTCGTCAGTGCTCATGGCTACACCTTC CASSFVSAHGYTF
TRBJ1-2 TRBV10-2 NA NA TGCGCCAGCAGTAAAGGACAGCAGTATGGCTACACCTTC CASSKGQQYGYTF
TRBJ2-2 TRBV15 TRBD2 NA TGTGCCACCAGCAGAGGACTAGCGACCGGGGAGCTGTTTTTT CATSRGLATGELFF
TRBJ1-1 TRBV6-1 NA once TGTGCCAGCTGGGGAGGGCCCGCTGAAGCTTTCTTT CASWGGPAEAFF
TRBJ2-3 TRBV25-1 TRBD2 NA TGTGCCAGCAGTTCTGGGGGAGGGGTCACAGATACGCAGTATTTT CASSSGGGVTDTQYF
TRBJ2-2 TRBV19 NA NA TGTGCCAGTAGTACTAGCGTGAACACCGGGGAGCTGTTTTTT CASSTSVNTGELFF
TRBJ1-1 TRBV29-1 NA NA TGCAGCGTTGAAGATTTCGGGAACACTGAAGCTTTCTTT CSVEDFGNTEAFF
TRBJ2-7 TRBV27 TRBD2 NA TGTGCCAGTCTGACCAGGACTAGCGGGAACTACTACGAGCAGTACTTC CASLTRTSGNYYEQYF
TRBJ1-1 TRBV11-3 TRBD1 NA TGTGCCAGCAGTTACTCCGGGACAGCGAACACTGAAGCTTTCTTT CASSYSGTANTEAFF